Below, 29 T cell receptor beta chains from the same sample are listed, as sequenced in a study of STAT5B mutations in CD4+ large granular lymphocyte leukemia. Only in-frame clones appear in the TCRdb table, and some are missing; sequencing was by immunoSEQ multiplex PCR. The sample contains approximately 19,000 clones, 70% to 75% of which appear only once. Sample: CD4+ T cells from blood buffy coats. The receptors here all came from a human donor in good health.

CDR3 DNA sequence: TGCGCCAGCAGCCCTGCTAGCGGGAGCACTGAGACCCAGTACTTC. This sequence encodes CASSPASGSTETQYF. This chain joins TRBV5-1 and TRBJ2-5; TRBD2 agrees at 10 bases. CDR1 and CDR2 from the germline V gene are SGHRS and YFSETQ. CDR3 length equals 15 residues. The V gene end was trimmed by 4 bases and the J gene end by 5 bases; junction bases not matched to a gene: 8.

The gene calls are TRBV5-5 and TRBJ1-1, with 9 bases identical to TRBD1. This CDR3 is 14 amino acids long. The J segment lost 6 bases and the V segment lost 4 bases, leaving 7 bases of the junction unmatched. CDR1 is SGHKS and CDR2 is YYEKEE in the germline V gene (reference sequence). As DNA, the CDR3 is TGTGCCAGCAGCCTCAGGACAGGGGTAGCTGAAGCTTTCTTT. It codes for CASSLRTGVAEAFF.

The chain links TRBV19 to TRBJ1-2, with 8 bases fitting TRBD1. Germline loops: CDR1 LNHDA, CDR2 SQIVND (reference sequence). CDR3 length equals 15 residues. Trimming removed 5 bases from V and 8 bases from J; junction bases left unmatched: 13. CDR3 region: CASSGDRGALQGYTF. CDR3 coding DNA: TGTGCCAGTAGTGGCGACAGGGGAGCGCTGCAAGGCTACACCTTC.

This clone was seen only a few times. The V and J genes are TRBV6-6 and TRBJ1-2; a weak D match, TRBD1 (5 bases). The CDR3 covers 14 residues. Germline V gene sequence: CDR1 MNHNY, CDR2 SVGAGI (reference sequence). The ends were cut back, 4 bases at V and 1 base at J, with 10 bases in the middle. This chain's CDR3 is CASSLTGFNYGYTF. CDR3 DNA: TGTGCCAGCAGTTTAACAGGCTTTAACTATGGCTACACCTTC.

This chain joins TRBV11-3 and TRBJ2-7, with D maybe TRBD1 (6 bases). The V gene lost 4 bases and the J gene lost 2 bases, with 15 bases spanning the gap. In germline, CDR1 is SGHNT, CDR2 YENEEA. The length of the CDR3 is 15 residues. CDR3 coding DNA: TGTGCCAGCAGCTCCGGACAGTCCAATACCTACGAGCAGTACTTC. This encodes CASSSGQSNTYEQYF.

The rearrangement links TRBV6-1 to TRBJ2-7, with 7 positions matching TRBD1. The CDR3 runs 15 residues. The trim removed 5 bases at V and 0 bases at J, leaving 7 bases unmatched. Germline V CDR1 and CDR2: MNHNS, SASEGT. The CDR3 nucleotides read TGTGCCAGCAGTCTAACCGGGACAGCCTCCTACGAGCAGTACTTC. It yields the protein CASSLTGTASYEQYF.

Here the CDR3 DNA reads TGTGCCAGCAGCTTGGGGTCTAGCGGGGCAGTAGAGACCCAGTACTTC. Translation gives CASSLGSSGAVETQYF. This chain joins TRBV5-6 and TRBJ2-5, with 9 bases matching TRBD2. The J segment lost 4 bases and the V segment lost 0 bases, leaving 7 bases of the junction unmatched. The CDR3 covers 16 residues. Germline V gene data show CDR1 as SGHDT and CDR2 as YYEEEE.

The rearrangement uses TRBV9 and TRBJ1-5; D gene ambiguous. Between the trimmed V and J ends, which lost 4 bases and 0 bases, there was a span of 11 bases. CDR1 is SGDLS, CDR2 YYNGEE, per germline. The CDR3 contains 15 residues. The CDR3: CASSRLMDSNQPQHF. The CDR3, as DNA: TGTGCCAGCAGCCGCCTCATGGATAGCAATCAGCCCCAGCATTTT.

This clone was detected once. The rearrangement links TRBV6-1 to TRBJ2-1; 8 nucleotides match TRBD1. The trim removed 2 bases at V and 10 bases at J, leaving 7 bases unmatched. Germline-derived CDR1 and CDR2 are MNHNS and SASEGT. The CDR3 totals 14 residues. DNA for the CDR3: TGTGCCAGCAGTGAAAGGACAGGGATCAGCGAGCAGTTCTTC. This sequence encodes CASSERTGISEQFF.

The chain combines TRBV5-5 with TRBJ2-3; D is possibly TRBD1 (5 bases). Per germline, CDR1 SGHKS and CDR2 YYEKEE (reference sequence). There are 14 residues in the CDR3. The V end was cut by 5 bases, the J end by 0 bases, with 10 bases between. CDR3 in DNA: TGTGCCAGCAGACAGACAGTGAGCACAGATACGCAGTATTTT. This codes for CASRQTVSTDTQYF.

This chain links TRBV5-1 with TRBJ2-3; D unclear. V dropped 0 bases and J dropped 4 bases, with 9 bases sitting between them. Germline V gives CDR1 SGHRS, CDR2 YFSETQ. This CDR3 region has 14 residues. As DNA, the CDR3 is TGCGCCAGCAGCTTGGGACATGGGCCAGATACGCAGTATTTT. Translating it yields CASSLGHGPDTQYF.

The DNA of the CDR3 is TGTGCCAGCAGCCCCCCTCGGAGCGGGGTCGTGCAGTATTTT. Translated, it gives CASSPPRSGVVQYF. The V and J genes are TRBV7-2 and TRBJ2-3; 7 nucleotides line up with TRBD2. The J segment lost 11 bases and the V segment lost 5 bases, leaving 13 bases of the junction unmatched. The CDR3 is made up of 14 amino acids. Germline V lookup: CDR1 SGHTA, CDR2 FQGNSA. Variable domain in full (rest from reference TRBV7-2 and TRBJ2-3): GAGVSQSPSNKVTEKGKDVELRCDPISGHTALYWYRQSLGQGLEFLIYFQGNSAPDKSGLPSDRFSAERTGGSVSTLTIQRTQQEDSAVYLCASSPPRSGVVQYFGPGTRLTVL.

In its sample, this clone was seen a few times. The genes are TRBV7-9 and TRBJ2-1; tentative D call: TRBD1 (5 bases). Trimming left V 5 bases short and J 12 bases short, with 14 bases between. This CDR3 spans 12 amino acids. Per the germline V gene, CDR1 is SEHNR and CDR2 is FQNEAQ (reference sequence). CDR3 region: CASSRTDGAQFF. In nucleotides, the CDR3 is TGTGCCAGCAGCCGCACAGATGGGGCGCAGTTCTTC.

The V call is TRBV21-1, the J call TRBJ1-4. TRBV21-1 is classified as a pseudogene. This CDR3 contains 14 residues. The CDR3: CASSPIEFPEKLFF. For the CDR3, the DNA is TGTGCCAGCTCCCCAATCGAGTTCCCAGAAAAACTGTTTTTT.

This sequence joins TRBV15 and TRBJ1-2; 7 bases align to TRBD1. CDR1 is LNHNV and CDR2 is YYDKDF in the germline V gene (reference sequence). The ends lost 2 bases at V and 6 bases at J; junction bases unmatched: 12. The CDR3 consists of 16 residues. As DNA, the CDR3 is TGTGCCACCAGCAGATCCCGTGGCAGGGGGTGGAATGGCTACACCTTC. Its protein is CATSRSRGRGWNGYTF.

This rearrangement joins TRBV7-3 to TRBJ2-1; TRBD2 matches 15 bases. The CDR3 consists of 16 residues. Trimming at V came to 5 bases and at J to 7 bases, leaving 6 bases not matched to a gene. Germline CDR1 is SGHTA and CDR2 is FQGTGA. The CDR3 loop is CASSATGTSGRNEQFF. CDR3 nucleotide sequence: TGTGCCAGCAGCGCCACCGGGACTAGCGGGAGGAATGAGCAGTTCTTC.

This clone was seen a single time. The chain is built from TRBV18 and TRBJ1-1, with 7 bases aligning to TRBD1. The CDR3 length is 14 residues. The V and J ends lost 5 bases and 4 bases, in that order; junction bases with no gene match: 7. Looked up from germline, CDR1 is KGHSH and CDR2 is LQKENI. Here the CDR3 reads CASSDRTGVTEAFF. CDR3 DNA: TGTGCCAGCTCAGACCGTACAGGGGTCACTGAAGCTTTCTTT.

The rearrangement joins TRBV9 to TRBJ2-5; D may be TRBD1 (6 bases). The germline V gene encodes CDR1 SGDLS and CDR2 YYNGEE. This CDR3 comprises 12 residues. V was shortened by 3 bases and J by 4 bases, with 7 bases between the two germline ends. The CDR3 nucleotides are TGTGCCAGCAGCGAACAGGGAGAGACCCAGTACTTC. Its translation is CASSEQGETQYF.

As for this clone: Different DNA sequences within this sample yield the same CDR3. The chain couples TRBV2 to TRBJ1-4; 9 bases line up with TRBD1. Trimming at V came to 5 bases and at J to 8 bases, leaving 6 bases not matched to a gene. CDR3 length: 14 amino acids. The V gene's germline CDR1 is SNHLY and CDR2 FYNNEI. As DNA, the CDR3 is TGTGCCAGCAGTCAGGACAGGGGTCGGGAAAAACTGTTTTTT. Translation: CASSQDRGREKLFF.

The chain employs TRBV6-6 and TRBJ1-4; D possibly corresponds to TRBD1 (6 bases). V shed 4 bases and J shed 7 bases, with 16 bases lying between them. Germline V gene sequence: CDR1 MNHNY, CDR2 SVGAGI (reference sequence). The CDR3 runs 15 residues. CDR3 nucleotides: TGTGCCAGCAGTTCCCCCGAGGGGGGGCGTGAAAAACTGTTTTTT. Its protein product is CASSSPEGGREKLFF.

This rearrangement joins TRBV6-5 to TRBJ2-7, with 8 nucleotides matching TRBD1. CDR3 size: 14 residues. The germline V gene has CDR1 MNHEY and CDR2 SVGAGI. V shed 4 bases and J 3 bases; nucleotides not matched to a gene: 5. CDR3 loop: CASSLNRGFYEQYF. In DNA form, the CDR3 reads TGTGCCAGCAGTTTAAACAGGGGGTTCTACGAGCAGTACTTC.

This clone was recorded only once. The chain combines TRBV18 with TRBJ1-2; D remains ambiguous. The CDR3 totals 16 residues. V lost 5 bases to trimming and J lost 0 bases, with 16 bases between them. Germline V gene sequence: CDR1 KGHSH, CDR2 LQKENI. CDR3 coding DNA: TGTGCCAGCTCATCCTCGGTCGGGCTTACTAACTATGGCTACACCTTC. Translated: CASSSSVGLTNYGYTF.

This sequence joins TRBV7-2 and TRBJ2-2; D gene uncertain. This CDR3 contains 16 residues. Germline CDR1 and CDR2: SGHTA and FQGNSA. V lost 1 base and J 0 bases, leaving 9 bases between the germline ends. CDR3 region: CASSLESPANTGELFF. The CDR3 nucleotides read TGTGCCAGCAGCTTAGAGTCACCGGCGAACACCGGGGAGCTGTTTTTT.

The chain combines TRBV19 with TRBJ2-3, with 11 nucleotides matching TRBD1. The CDR3 is made up of 15 amino acids. V dropped 5 bases and J dropped 3; count of bases not matched to a gene: 4. Germline V lookup: CDR1 LNHDA, CDR2 SQIVND (reference sequence). CDR3 nucleotides: TGTGCCAGTAGTGCGGACAGGGGGCTGACAGATACGCAGTATTTT. This sequence encodes CASSADRGLTDTQYF.

V is TRBV7-9 and J is TRBJ2-2, with 7 bases identical to TRBD1. Germline trimming cut 7 bases from V and 0 bases from J; bases unmatched to any gene: 8. The CDR3 has 16 residues. The germline gives CDR1 SEHNR, CDR2 FQNEAQ (reference sequence). The CDR3, as DNA: TGTGCCAGCACCTCCACCCAGGGGGCGAACACCGGGGAGCTGTTTTTT. Translated, it gives CASTSTQGANTGELFF. Complete variable domain (other parts from reference TRBV7-9 and TRBJ2-2): DTGVSQNPRHKITKRGQNVTFRCDPISEHNRLYWYRQTLGQGPEFLTYFQNEAQLEKSRLLSDRFSAERPKGSFSTLEIQRTEQGDSAMYLCASTSTQGANTGELFFGEGSRLTVL.

The chain uses TRBV18 and TRBJ2-7, with TRBD1 matching 10 bases. CDR3 size: 14 residues. The ends lost 3 bases at V and 4 bases at J; junction bases unmatched: 3. CDR1 KGHSH and CDR2 LQKENI come from the germline V gene. CDR3 coding DNA: TGTGCCAGCTCACCGGTGGGACAGGGGTACGAGCAGTACTTC. Residues: CASSPVGQGYEQYF.

V and J are TRBV9 and TRBJ2-7; no firm D call. Trimming took 2 bases from V and 3 from J, leaving 12 bases between them. The CDR3 spans 14 residues. Germline V gene sequence: CDR1 SGDLS, CDR2 YYNGEE. CDR3: CASSVGGLDYEQYF. In DNA form, the CDR3 reads TGTGCCAGCAGCGTGGGTGGGTTGGACTACGAGCAGTACTTC.

The chain has TRBV4-3 and TRBJ2-1, with 8 bases that match TRBD2. CDR1 is LGHNA, CDR2 YSLEER, per germline. This CDR3 spans 13 amino acids. The ends lost 4 bases at V and 6 bases at J; junction bases unmatched: 2. For the CDR3, the DNA is TGCGCCAGCAGCCTGACTAGCGCCAATGAGCAGTTCTTC. It specifies CASSLTSANEQFF.

V and J are TRBV19 and TRBJ1-2; perhaps TRBD1 as D (5 bases). The germline V gene has CDR1 LNHDA and CDR2 SQIVND (reference sequence). The CDR3 sequence is 14 residues long. The V gene lost 0 bases and the J gene lost 4 bases, with 9 bases spanning the gap. The CDR3 DNA reads TGTGCCAGTAGTATAGATCACAGGACCTATGGCTACACCTTC. Protein product: CASSIDHRTYGYTF.